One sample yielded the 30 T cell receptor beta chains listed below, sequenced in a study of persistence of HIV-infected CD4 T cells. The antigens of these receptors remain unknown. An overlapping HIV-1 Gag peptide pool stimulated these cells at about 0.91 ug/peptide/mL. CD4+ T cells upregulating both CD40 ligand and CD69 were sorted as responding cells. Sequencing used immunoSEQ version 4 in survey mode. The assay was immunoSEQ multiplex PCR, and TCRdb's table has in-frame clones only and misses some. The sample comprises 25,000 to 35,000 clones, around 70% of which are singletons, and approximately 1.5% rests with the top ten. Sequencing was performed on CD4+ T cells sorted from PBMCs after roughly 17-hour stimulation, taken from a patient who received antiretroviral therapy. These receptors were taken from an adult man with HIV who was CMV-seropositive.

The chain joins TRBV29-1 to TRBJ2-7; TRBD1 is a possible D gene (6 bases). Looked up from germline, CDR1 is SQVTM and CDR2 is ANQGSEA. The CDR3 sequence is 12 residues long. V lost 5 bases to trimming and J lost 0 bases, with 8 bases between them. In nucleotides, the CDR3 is TGCAGCGTTACACAGGGCTCCTACGAGCAGTACTTC. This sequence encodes CSVTQGSYEQYF.

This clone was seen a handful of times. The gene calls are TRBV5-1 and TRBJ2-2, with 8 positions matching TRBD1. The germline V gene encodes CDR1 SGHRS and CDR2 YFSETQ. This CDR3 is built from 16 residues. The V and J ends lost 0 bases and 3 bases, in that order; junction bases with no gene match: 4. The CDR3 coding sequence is TGCGCCAGCAGCTTGGTCGACAGGGGTGACACCGGGGAGCTGTTTTTT. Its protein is CASSLVDRGDTGELFF.

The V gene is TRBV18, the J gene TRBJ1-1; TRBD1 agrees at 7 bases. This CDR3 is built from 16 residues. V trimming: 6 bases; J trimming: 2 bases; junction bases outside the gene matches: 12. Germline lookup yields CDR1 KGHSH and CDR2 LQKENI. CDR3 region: CASSRQGVRFNTEAFF. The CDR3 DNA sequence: TGTGCCAGCTCCCGACAGGGCGTCCGCTTTAACACTGAAGCTTTCTTT.

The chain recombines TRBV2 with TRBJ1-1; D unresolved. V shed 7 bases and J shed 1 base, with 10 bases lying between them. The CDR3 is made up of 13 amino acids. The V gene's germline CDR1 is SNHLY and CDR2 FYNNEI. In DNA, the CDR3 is TGTGCCAGCATCGAGATGGGGAACACTGAAGCTTTCTTT. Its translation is CASIEMGNTEAFF.

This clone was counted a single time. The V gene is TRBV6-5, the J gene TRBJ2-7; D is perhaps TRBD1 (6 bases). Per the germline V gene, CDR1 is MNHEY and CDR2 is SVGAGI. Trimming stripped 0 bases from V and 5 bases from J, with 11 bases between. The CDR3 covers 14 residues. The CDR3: CASSYSTTGNEQYF. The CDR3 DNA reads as TGTGCCAGCAGTTACTCCACCACAGGGAACGAGCAGTACTTC.

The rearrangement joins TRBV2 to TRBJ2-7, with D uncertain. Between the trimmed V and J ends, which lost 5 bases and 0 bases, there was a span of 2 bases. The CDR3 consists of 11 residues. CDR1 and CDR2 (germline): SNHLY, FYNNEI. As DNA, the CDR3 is TGTGCCAGCAGTTACTCCTACGAGCAGTACTTC. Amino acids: CASSYSYEQYF.

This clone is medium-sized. The CDR3 loop reads CASSLASAEREAFF. DNA of the CDR3: TGTGCCAGCAGCTTAGCCTCGGCAGAAAGAGAAGCTTTCTTT. This chain joins TRBV7-9 and TRBJ1-1, with D hard to call. The germline V gene has CDR1 SEHNR and CDR2 FQNEAQ (reference sequence). V lost 0 bases and J lost 8, with 13 bases in between. CDR3 length: 14 amino acids. The variable domain in full, completed from reference TRBV7-9 and TRBJ1-1, reads DTGVSQNPRHKITKRGQNVTFRCDPISEHNRLYWYRQTLGQGPEFLTYFQNEAQLEKSRLLSDRFSAERPKGSFSTLEIQRTEQGDSAMYLCASSLASAEREAFFGQGTRLTVV.

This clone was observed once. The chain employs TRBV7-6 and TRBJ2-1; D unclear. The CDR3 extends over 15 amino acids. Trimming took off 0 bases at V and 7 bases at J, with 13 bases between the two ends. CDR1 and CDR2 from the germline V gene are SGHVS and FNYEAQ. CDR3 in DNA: TGTGCCAGCAGCTTAGCGGCAGGAGCAAAGAATGAGCAGTTCTTC. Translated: CASSLAAGAKNEQFF.

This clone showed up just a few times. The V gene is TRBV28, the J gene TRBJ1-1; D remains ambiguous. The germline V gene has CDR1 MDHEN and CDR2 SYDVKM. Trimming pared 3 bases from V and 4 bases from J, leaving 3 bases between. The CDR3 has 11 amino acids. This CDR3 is CASSLSTEAFF. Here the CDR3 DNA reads TGTGCCAGCAGTTTGAGCACTGAAGCTTTCTTT.

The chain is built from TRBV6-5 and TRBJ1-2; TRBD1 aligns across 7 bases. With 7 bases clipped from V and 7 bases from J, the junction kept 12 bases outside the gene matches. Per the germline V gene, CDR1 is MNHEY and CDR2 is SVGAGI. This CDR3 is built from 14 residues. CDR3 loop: CASTLGEGASGYTF. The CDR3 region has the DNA TGTGCCAGCACCCTAGGTGAGGGGGCCTCTGGCTACACCTTC.

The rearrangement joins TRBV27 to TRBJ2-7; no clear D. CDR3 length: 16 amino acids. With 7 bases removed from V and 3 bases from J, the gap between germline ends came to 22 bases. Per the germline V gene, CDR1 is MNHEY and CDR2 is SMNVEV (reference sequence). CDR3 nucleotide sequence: TGTGCCAGCATCAAAACAGCCTCTTCCAGTCTCTACGAGCAGTACTTC. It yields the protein CASIKTASSSLYEQYF.

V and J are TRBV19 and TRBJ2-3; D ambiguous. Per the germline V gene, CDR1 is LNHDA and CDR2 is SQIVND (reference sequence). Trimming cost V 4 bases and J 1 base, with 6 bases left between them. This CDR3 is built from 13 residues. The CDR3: CASSKKGTDTQYF. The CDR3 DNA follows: TGTGCCAGTAGTAAAAAGGGCACAGATACGCAGTATTTT.

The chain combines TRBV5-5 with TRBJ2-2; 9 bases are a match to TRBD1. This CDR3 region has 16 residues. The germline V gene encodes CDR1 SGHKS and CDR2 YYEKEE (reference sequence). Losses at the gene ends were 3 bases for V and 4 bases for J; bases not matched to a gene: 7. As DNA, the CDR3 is TGTGCCAGCAGCTCAACAGGGGGCGCCGGCACCGGGGAGCTGTTTTTT. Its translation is CASSSTGGAGTGELFF. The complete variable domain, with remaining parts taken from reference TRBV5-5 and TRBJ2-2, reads DAGVTQSPTHLIKTRGQQVTLRCSPISGHKSVSWYQQVLGQGPQFIFQYYEKEERGRGNFPDRFSARQFPNYSSELNVNALLLGDSALYLCASSSTGGAGTGELFFGEGSRLTVL.

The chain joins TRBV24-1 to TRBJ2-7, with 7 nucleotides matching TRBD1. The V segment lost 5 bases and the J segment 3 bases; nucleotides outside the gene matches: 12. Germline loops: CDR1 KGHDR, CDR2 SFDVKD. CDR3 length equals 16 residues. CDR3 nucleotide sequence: TGTGCCACCAGTGGTAGACAGGGCGACGAGATCTACGAGCAGTACTTC. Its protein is CATSGRQGDEIYEQYF.

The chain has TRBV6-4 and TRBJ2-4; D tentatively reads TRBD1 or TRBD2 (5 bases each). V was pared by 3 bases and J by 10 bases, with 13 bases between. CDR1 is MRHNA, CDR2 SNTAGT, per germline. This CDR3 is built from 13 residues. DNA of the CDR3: TGTGCCAGCAGTGAGGGCGTGAGGGGTATTCAGTACTTC. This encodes CASSEGVRGIQYF.

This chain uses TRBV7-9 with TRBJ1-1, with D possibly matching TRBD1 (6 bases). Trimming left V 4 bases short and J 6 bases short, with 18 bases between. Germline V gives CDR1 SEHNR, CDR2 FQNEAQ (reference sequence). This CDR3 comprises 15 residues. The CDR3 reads CASSWVEGGSAEAFF. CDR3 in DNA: TGTGCCAGCAGCTGGGTCGAGGGGGGGTCGGCTGAAGCTTTCTTT. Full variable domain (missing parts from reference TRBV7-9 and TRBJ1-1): DTGVSQNPRHKITKRGQNVTFRCDPISEHNRLYWYRQTLGQGPEFLTYFQNEAQLEKSRLLSDRFSAERPKGSFSTLEIQRTEQGDSAMYLCASSWVEGGSAEAFFGQGTRLTVV.

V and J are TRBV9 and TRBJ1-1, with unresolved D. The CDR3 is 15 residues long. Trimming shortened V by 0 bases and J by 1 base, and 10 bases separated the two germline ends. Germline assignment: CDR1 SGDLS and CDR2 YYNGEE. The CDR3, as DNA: TGTGCCAGCAGCGTAGGTGGCACCACGAACACTGAAGCTTTCTTT. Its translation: CASSVGGTTNTEAFF.

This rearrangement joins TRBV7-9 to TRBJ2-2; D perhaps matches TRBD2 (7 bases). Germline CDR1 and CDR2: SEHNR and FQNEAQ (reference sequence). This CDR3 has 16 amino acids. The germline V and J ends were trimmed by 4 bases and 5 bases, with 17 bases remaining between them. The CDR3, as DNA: TGTGCCAGCAGCTCCCAGGGAGGGGGACCTACCGGGGAGCTGTTTTTT. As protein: CASSSQGGGPTGELFF.

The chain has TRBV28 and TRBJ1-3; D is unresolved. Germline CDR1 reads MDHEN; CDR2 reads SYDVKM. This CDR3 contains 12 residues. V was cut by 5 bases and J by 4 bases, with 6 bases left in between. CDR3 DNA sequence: TGTGCCAGCAGTAACAAGGGAAACACCATATATTTT. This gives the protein CASSNKGNTIYF.

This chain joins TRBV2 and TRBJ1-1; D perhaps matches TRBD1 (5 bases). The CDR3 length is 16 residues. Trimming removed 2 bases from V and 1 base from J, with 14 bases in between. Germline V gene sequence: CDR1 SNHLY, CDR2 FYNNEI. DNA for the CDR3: TGTGCCAGCAGTGAATGGGGCGTAAGGGAGAACACTGAAGCTTTCTTT. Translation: CASSEWGVRENTEAFF.

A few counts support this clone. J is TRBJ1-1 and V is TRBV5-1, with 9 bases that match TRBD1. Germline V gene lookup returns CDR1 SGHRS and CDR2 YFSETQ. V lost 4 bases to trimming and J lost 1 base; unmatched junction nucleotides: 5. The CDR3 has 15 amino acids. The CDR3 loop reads CASSPRTGENTEAFF. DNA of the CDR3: TGCGCCAGCAGCCCAAGGACAGGGGAGAACACTGAAGCTTTCTTT. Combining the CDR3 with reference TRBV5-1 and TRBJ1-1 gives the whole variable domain KAGVTQTPRYLIKTRGQQVTLSCSPISGHRSVSWYQQTPGQGLQFLFEYFSETQRNKGNFPGRFSGRQFSNSRSEMNVSTLELGDSALYLCASSPRTGENTEAFFGQGTRLTVV.

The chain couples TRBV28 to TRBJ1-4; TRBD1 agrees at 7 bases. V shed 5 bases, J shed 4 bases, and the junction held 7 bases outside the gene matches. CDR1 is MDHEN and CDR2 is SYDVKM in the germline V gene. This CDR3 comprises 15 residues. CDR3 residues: CASSPSDRLNEKLFF. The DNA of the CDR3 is TGTGCCAGCAGTCCCTCGGACAGGCTTAATGAAAAACTGTTTTTT.

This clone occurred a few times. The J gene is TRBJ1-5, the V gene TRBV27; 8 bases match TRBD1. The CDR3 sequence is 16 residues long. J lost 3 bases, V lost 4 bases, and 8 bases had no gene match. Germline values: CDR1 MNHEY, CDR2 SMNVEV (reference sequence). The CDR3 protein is CASSSKTGVVNQPQHF. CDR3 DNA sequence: TGTGCCAGCAGTTCTAAGACAGGGGTCGTCAATCAGCCCCAGCATTTT.

In DNA form, the CDR3 reads TGTGCCAGCAGTGAAGAACCCGGTGGGGCCAAAAACATTCAGTACTTC. Translating gives CASSEEPGGAKNIQYF. V and J are TRBV6-1 and TRBJ2-4; D is uncertain. V lost 1 base, J lost 1 base, and 11 bases lay in between. The V gene's germline CDR1 is MNHNS and CDR2 SASEGT. CDR3 length: 16 residues.

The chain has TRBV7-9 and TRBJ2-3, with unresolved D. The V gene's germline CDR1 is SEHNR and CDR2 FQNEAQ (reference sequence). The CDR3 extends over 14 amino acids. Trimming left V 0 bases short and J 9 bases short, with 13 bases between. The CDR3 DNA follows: TGTGCCAGCAGCTTAGCGGTAGAGCTACACACGCAGTATTTT. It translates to CASSLAVELHTQYF.

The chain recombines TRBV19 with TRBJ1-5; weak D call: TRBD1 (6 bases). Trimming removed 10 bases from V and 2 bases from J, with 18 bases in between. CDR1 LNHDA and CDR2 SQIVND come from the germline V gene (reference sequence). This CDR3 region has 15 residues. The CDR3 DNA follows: TGTGCCACCAGAGGGCCAGGGGTGGGCAATCAGCCCCAGCATTTT. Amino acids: CATRGPGVGNQPQHF.

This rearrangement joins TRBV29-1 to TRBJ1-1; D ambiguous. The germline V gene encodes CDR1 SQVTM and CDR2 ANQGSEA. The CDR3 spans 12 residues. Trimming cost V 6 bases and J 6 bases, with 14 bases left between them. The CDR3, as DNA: TGCAGCGTCCTGGATGGATGGTCTGAAGCTTTCTTT. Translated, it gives CSVLDGWSEAFF.

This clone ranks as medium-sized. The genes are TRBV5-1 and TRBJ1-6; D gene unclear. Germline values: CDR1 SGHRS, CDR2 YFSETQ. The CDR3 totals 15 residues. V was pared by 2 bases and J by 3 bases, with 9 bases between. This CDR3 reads CASSFEGVYNSPLHF. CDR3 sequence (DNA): TGCGCCAGCAGCTTTGAAGGCGTCTATAATTCACCCCTCCACTTT. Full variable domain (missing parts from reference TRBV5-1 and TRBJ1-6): KAGVTQTPRYLIKTRGQQVTLSCSPISGHRSVSWYQQTPGQGLQFLFEYFSETQRNKGNFPGRFSGRQFSNSRSEMNVSTLELGDSALYLCASSFEGVYNSPLHFGNGTRLTVT.

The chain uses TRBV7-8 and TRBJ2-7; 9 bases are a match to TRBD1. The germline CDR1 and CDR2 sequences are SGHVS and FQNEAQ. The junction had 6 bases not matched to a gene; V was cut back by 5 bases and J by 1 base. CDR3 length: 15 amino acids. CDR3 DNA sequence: TGTGCCAGCAGCCCCCAAGGGACAGGGTCCTACGAGCAGTACTTC. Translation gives CASSPQGTGSYEQYF.

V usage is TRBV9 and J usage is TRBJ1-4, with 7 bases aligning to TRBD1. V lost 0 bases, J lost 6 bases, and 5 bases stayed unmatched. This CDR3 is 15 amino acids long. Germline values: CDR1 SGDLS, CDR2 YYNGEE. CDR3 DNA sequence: TGTGCCAGCAGCGTAGGGACAGGTCGGGATGAAAAACTGTTTTTT. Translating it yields CASSVGTGRDEKLFF.